This is a list of T cell receptor beta chains from one sample in a study of identical twins. TCRdb re-analysed the 5' RACE reads in MiXCR, keeping a single row per CDR3 protein. The data show approximately 300,000 distinct CDR3 sequences, nearly 9.5% seen once. These sequences were also reported in another study, on yellow fever vaccine responses in identical twins.

Sequenced input: CD8+ T cells sorted from blood. Receptor source: a woman under 30 in good health. CDR3s include the opening cysteine and the closing phenylalanine or tryptophan. The order of the fields is J gene, V gene, clone size, D gene, CDR3 protein, CDR3 DNA. A D gene is named only where the DNA matches it firmly. Where a row states a size, it is once, few, many or the class of an expanded clone; other rows omit it.

J gene: TRBJ2-2; V gene: TRBV24-1; clone size: few; D gene: TRBD1; CDR3 protein: CATSDLDRGLTGELFF; CDR3 DNA: TGTGCCACCAGTGATTTGGACAGGGGTTTAACCGGGGAGCTGTTTTTT
J gene: TRBJ2-7; V gene: TRBV6-2/TRBV6-3; clone size: .; D gene: .; CDR3 protein: CASSYSLRQLSYEQYF; CDR3 DNA: TGTGCCAGCAGTTATTCCCTCCGGCAGCTTTCCTACGAGCAGTACTTC
J gene: TRBJ2-1; V gene: TRBV12-3/TRBV12-4; clone size: .; D gene: .; CDR3 protein: CASTSVGPSNEQFF; CDR3 DNA: TGTGCCAGCACCTCCGTGGGGCCCTCCAATGAGCAGTTCTTC
J gene: TRBJ2-7; V gene: TRBV30; clone size: .; D gene: .; CDR3 protein: CAWSGTVSSYEQYF; CDR3 DNA: TGTGCCTGGAGTGGGACAGTGAGCTCCTACGAGCAGTACTTC
J gene: TRBJ1-5; V gene: TRBV10-3; clone size: many; D gene: .; CDR3 protein: CAISESMQGNQPQHF; CDR3 DNA: TGTGCCATCAGTGAGTCGATGCAGGGGAATCAGCCCCAGCATTTT
J gene: TRBJ2-7; V gene: TRBV7-9; clone size: .; D gene: TRBD2; CDR3 protein: CASSLKWASGTYEQYF; CDR3 DNA: TGTGCCAGCAGCCTCAAGTGGGCTAGCGGGACCTACGAGCAGTACTTC
J gene: TRBJ2-7; V gene: TRBV7-9; clone size: few; D gene: .; CDR3 protein: CASSPTGHISYEQYF; CDR3 DNA: TGTGCCAGCAGTCCTACGGGACACATCTCCTACGAGCAGTACTTC
J gene: TRBJ1-1; V gene: TRBV29-1; clone size: .; D gene: .; CDR3 protein: CSVQVGGPEAFF; CDR3 DNA: TGCAGCGTTCAAGTCGGGGGCCCTGAAGCTTTCTTT
J gene: TRBJ2-5; V gene: TRBV28; clone size: few; D gene: .; CDR3 protein: CASSFEGSLAETQYF; CDR3 DNA: TGTGCCAGCAGTTTTGAGGGCTCCCTAGCGGAGACCCAGTACTTC
J gene: TRBJ1-6; V gene: TRBV5-1; clone size: .; D gene: TRBD1; CDR3 protein: CASRSPGQGNSPLHF; CDR3 DNA: TGCGCCAGCAGGTCCCCGGGACAGGGTAATTCACCCCTCCACTTT
J gene: TRBJ2-3; V gene: TRBV6-6; clone size: .; D gene: .; CDR3 protein: CASSYMVVDTQYF; CDR3 DNA: TGTGCCAGCAGTTACATGGTCGTCGATACGCAGTATTTT
J gene: TRBJ2-7; V gene: TRBV7-9; clone size: .; D gene: .; CDR3 protein: CASSSPGTEEQYF; CDR3 DNA: TGTGCCAGCAGTTCTCCAGGGACTGAAGAGCAGTACTTC
J gene: TRBJ2-7; V gene: TRBV7-9; clone size: few; D gene: .; CDR3 protein: CASSSERGSEAFVEYF; CDR3 DNA: TGTGCCAGCAGCTCCGAACGGGGTAGCGAGGCGTTTGTGGAGTACTTC
J gene: TRBJ2-1; V gene: TRBV28; clone size: .; D gene: TRBD2; CDR3 protein: CASRKPGLAVNEQFF; CDR3 DNA: TGTGCCAGCAGGAAACCGGGACTAGCGGTCAATGAGCAGTTCTTC
J gene: TRBJ2-7; V gene: TRBV10-2; clone size: many; D gene: TRBD1; CDR3 protein: CASTWDRVYEQYF; CDR3 DNA: TGCGCCAGCACTTGGGACAGGGTATACGAGCAGTACTTC
J gene: TRBJ1-1; V gene: TRBV7-6; clone size: many; D gene: .; CDR3 protein: CASSLVTVPLANTEAFF; CDR3 DNA: TGTGCCAGCAGCTTAGTAACGGTCCCCCTGGCGAACACTGAAGCTTTCTTT
J gene: TRBJ2-3; V gene: TRBV6-5; clone size: .; D gene: .; CDR3 protein: CASSYKNTDTQYF; CDR3 DNA: TGTGCCAGCAGTTACAAGAATACAGATACGCAGTATTTT
J gene: TRBJ2-2; V gene: TRBV25-1; clone size: few; D gene: .; CDR3 protein: CASTLGGTGELFF; CDR3 DNA: TGTGCCAGCACCCTTGGGGGCACCGGGGAGCTGTTTTTT
J gene: TRBJ1-2; V gene: TRBV29-1; clone size: few; D gene: .; CDR3 protein: CSVESWPGGTYYGYTF; CDR3 DNA: TGCAGCGTTGAATCTTGGCCGGGCGGGACTTACTATGGCTACACCTTC
J gene: TRBJ2-5; V gene: TRBV25-1; clone size: .; D gene: TRBD2; CDR3 protein: CASSGREGGGPQETQYF; CDR3 DNA: TGTGCCAGCAGTGGACGGGAGGGGGGGGGTCCTCAAGAGACCCAGTACTTC
J gene: TRBJ2-1; V gene: TRBV3-1; clone size: many; D gene: TRBD1; CDR3 protein: CASSQGDRVSYNEQFF; CDR3 DNA: TGTGCCAGCAGCCAAGGTGACAGGGTGTCCTACAATGAGCAGTTCTTC
J gene: TRBJ2-1; V gene: TRBV5-1; clone size: many; D gene: .; CDR3 protein: CASSLEGIEQFF; CDR3 DNA: TGCGCCAGCAGCTTGGAGGGGATTGAGCAGTTCTTC
J gene: TRBJ2-2; V gene: TRBV4-1; clone size: many; D gene: .; CDR3 protein: CASSQELWAGVLTGELFF; CDR3 DNA: TGCGCCAGCAGCCAAGAGTTGTGGGCAGGGGTTCTCACCGGGGAGCTGTTTTTT
J gene: TRBJ2-4; V gene: TRBV28; clone size: many; D gene: TRBD2; CDR3 protein: CASSPPGLAGKNIQYF; CDR3 DNA: TGTGCCAGCAGTCCACCCGGATTAGCGGGTAAAAACATTCAGTACTTC
J gene: TRBJ2-3; V gene: TRBV9; clone size: many; D gene: TRBD2; CDR3 protein: CASSVSLSGEDTDTQYF; CDR3 DNA: TGTGCCAGCAGCGTATCCCTTAGCGGGGAGGACACAGATACGCAGTATTTT
J gene: TRBJ2-3; V gene: TRBV15; clone size: .; D gene: TRBD2; CDR3 protein: CATSRGAPWREDRGDTQYF; CDR3 DNA: TGTGCCACCAGCAGAGGCGCCCCGTGGCGGGAGGACCGAGGGGATACGCAGTATTTT
J gene: TRBJ2-2; V gene: TRBV3-1; clone size: many; D gene: TRBD2; CDR3 protein: CASSQVFTVLAGGRNTGELFF; CDR3 DNA: TGTGCCAGCAGCCAAGTCTTTACGGTACTAGCGGGGGGGCGAAACACCGGGGAGCTGTTTTTT
J gene: TRBJ2-4; V gene: TRBV29-1; clone size: many; D gene: .; CDR3 protein: CSVESWESKNIQYF; CDR3 DNA: TGCAGCGTTGAATCATGGGAGTCCAAAAACATTCAGTACTTC
J gene: TRBJ2-7; V gene: TRBV7-7; clone size: .; D gene: TRBD2; CDR3 protein: CASSVGLAGAGHEQYF; CDR3 DNA: TGTGCTAGCAGTGTGGGACTAGCGGGAGCCGGCCACGAGCAGTACTTC
J gene: TRBJ1-2; V gene: TRBV5-5; clone size: .; D gene: .; CDR3 protein: CASSLADISNYGYTF; CDR3 DNA: TGTGCCAGCAGCTTGGCCGACATATCGAACTATGGCTACACCTTC
J gene: TRBJ2-1; V gene: TRBV4-3; clone size: .; D gene: .; CDR3 protein: CASSQRPGLSKNEQFF; CDR3 DNA: TGCGCCAGCAGCCAGAGGCCGGGACTCTCCAAAAATGAGCAGTTCTTC
J gene: TRBJ1-2; V gene: TRBV11-2; clone size: few; D gene: .; CDR3 protein: CASSLESGVIYGYTF; CDR3 DNA: TGTGCCAGCAGCTTAGAGTCAGGAGTCATCTATGGCTACACCTTC
J gene: TRBJ1-1; V gene: TRBV6-4; clone size: many; D gene: TRBD1; CDR3 protein: CASSDGTDTEAFF; CDR3 DNA: TGTGCCAGCAGTGACGGGACAGATACTGAAGCTTTCTTT
J gene: TRBJ2-1; V gene: TRBV6-4; clone size: many; D gene: TRBD2; CDR3 protein: CASSAGTSHNEQFF; CDR3 DNA: TGTGCCAGCAGTGCCGGGACTAGCCACAATGAGCAGTTCTTC
J gene: TRBJ1-2; V gene: TRBV7-2; clone size: few; D gene: .; CDR3 protein: CASSSGPVGYGYTF; CDR3 DNA: TGTGCCAGCAGCTCGGGACCGGTGGGTTATGGCTACACCTTC
J gene: TRBJ2-7; V gene: TRBV9; clone size: few; D gene: .; CDR3 protein: CASSPRGSIYEQYF; CDR3 DNA: TGTGCCAGCAGCCCCCGGGGATCGATTTACGAGCAGTACTTC
J gene: TRBJ2-7; V gene: TRBV27; clone size: few; D gene: TRBD1; CDR3 protein: CASSPVLGQGLYEQYF; CDR3 DNA: TGTGCCAGCAGTCCCGTTCTGGGACAGGGCCTCTACGAGCAGTACTTC
J gene: TRBJ2-1; V gene: TRBV7-8; clone size: many; D gene: TRBD2; CDR3 protein: CASSLVATSGYNEQFF; CDR3 DNA: TGTGCCAGCAGCTTAGTAGCGACTAGCGGCTACAATGAGCAGTTCTTC
J gene: TRBJ2-1; V gene: TRBV7-2; clone size: few; D gene: TRBD2; CDR3 protein: CASSLGTSGRNEQFF; CDR3 DNA: TGTGCCAGCAGCTTAGGTACTAGCGGGAGGAATGAGCAGTTCTTC
J gene: TRBJ2-7; V gene: TRBV4-1; clone size: many; D gene: TRBD1; CDR3 protein: CASSQEDRANNEQYF; CDR3 DNA: TGCGCCAGCAGCCAGGAAGACAGGGCGAACAACGAGCAGTACTTC
J gene: TRBJ2-7; V gene: TRBV29-1; clone size: many; D gene: .; CDR3 protein: CSVAAGNYEQYF; CDR3 DNA: TGCAGCGTCGCGGCGGGAAACTACGAGCAGTACTTC
J gene: TRBJ2-1; V gene: TRBV7-6; clone size: once; D gene: .; CDR3 protein: CASSSTLGDEQFF; CDR3 DNA: TGTGCCAGCAGCTCCACCCTCGGTGATGAGCAGTTCTTC
J gene: TRBJ1-1; V gene: TRBV30; clone size: .; D gene: TRBD1; CDR3 protein: CAWDRGLNAEAFF; CDR3 DNA: TGTGCCTGGGACAGGGGGCTAAATGCTGAAGCTTTCTTT
J gene: TRBJ2-3; V gene: TRBV29-1; clone size: many; D gene: .; CDR3 protein: CSVEDAGQIQDTQYF; CDR3 DNA: TGCAGCGTTGAAGACGCTGGACAGATCCAAGATACGCAGTATTTT
J gene: TRBJ1-2; V gene: TRBV3-1; clone size: few; D gene: .; CDR3 protein: CASSQGPGSPNGYTF; CDR3 DNA: TGTGCCAGCAGCCAAGGTCCGGGCAGTCCAAATGGCTACACCTTC
J gene: TRBJ2-7; V gene: TRBV6-5; clone size: few; D gene: TRBD2; CDR3 protein: CASHSGETYEQYF; CDR3 DNA: TGTGCCAGCCATAGCGGGGAGACCTACGAGCAGTACTTC
J gene: TRBJ2-5; V gene: TRBV29-1; clone size: few; D gene: TRBD2; CDR3 protein: CSVVLAEIQETQYF; CDR3 DNA: TGCAGCGTGGTCCTAGCGGAGATCCAAGAGACCCAGTACTTC
J gene: TRBJ2-5; V gene: TRBV24-1; clone size: .; D gene: .; CDR3 protein: CATSDVLGDKETQYF; CDR3 DNA: TGTGCCACCAGTGATGTTTTGGGGGATAAAGAGACCCAGTACTTC
J gene: TRBJ2-7; V gene: TRBV6-2/TRBV6-3; clone size: .; D gene: TRBD2; CDR3 protein: CASTVAGGAYEQYF; CDR3 DNA: TGTGCCAGCACCGTAGCGGGAGGGGCCTACGAGCAGTACTTC
J gene: TRBJ1-2; V gene: TRBV29-1; clone size: many; D gene: TRBD1; CDR3 protein: CSVEDLVTGPVEYGYTF; CDR3 DNA: TGCAGCGTTGAAGACCTTGTGACAGGGCCGGTGGAATATGGCTACACCTTC
J gene: TRBJ2-2; V gene: TRBV28; clone size: many; D gene: TRBD2; CDR3 protein: CASRDTAGMVGELFF; CDR3 DNA: TGTGCCAGCAGAGACACAGCGGGGATGGTGGGGGAGCTGTTTTTT
J gene: TRBJ2-5; V gene: TRBV7-8; clone size: many; D gene: .; CDR3 protein: CASTISPRLRGETQYF; CDR3 DNA: TGTGCCAGCACCATTTCCCCTCGCCTCCGTGGAGAGACCCAGTACTTC
J gene: TRBJ2-4; V gene: TRBV10-2; clone size: few; D gene: .; CDR3 protein: CASKGVYRNIQYF; CDR3 DNA: TGCGCCAGCAAGGGGGTTTACAGAAACATTCAGTACTTC
J gene: TRBJ2-1; V gene: TRBV7-2; clone size: .; D gene: TRBD1; CDR3 protein: CASSLQTGVSLNEQFF; CDR3 DNA: TGTGCCAGCAGCCTACAGACAGGGGTCAGCCTCAATGAGCAGTTCTTC
J gene: TRBJ1-1; V gene: TRBV4-2; clone size: .; D gene: .; CDR3 protein: CASSQDKAGNLNTEAFF; CDR3 DNA: TGTGCCAGCAGCCAAGATAAGGCAGGGAACCTGAACACTGAAGCTTTCTTT
J gene: TRBJ2-1; V gene: TRBV6-2/TRBV6-3; clone size: .; D gene: TRBD1; CDR3 protein: CASSNRGPPYNEQFF; CDR3 DNA: TGTGCCAGCAGTAACAGGGGGCCCCCCTACAATGAGCAGTTCTTC
J gene: TRBJ2-1; V gene: TRBV29-1; clone size: many; D gene: TRBD2; CDR3 protein: CSVEGLATNEQFF; CDR3 DNA: TGCAGCGTTGAGGGACTAGCAACCAATGAGCAGTTCTTC
J gene: TRBJ2-3; V gene: TRBV6-5; clone size: .; D gene: TRBD2; CDR3 protein: CASSYRGGGDTQYF; CDR3 DNA: TGTGCCAGCAGTTACCGGGGGGGGGGAGATACGCAGTATTTT
J gene: TRBJ2-3; V gene: TRBV7-3; clone size: .; D gene: TRBD2; CDR3 protein: CASSLTGGFTDTQYF; CDR3 DNA: TGTGCCAGCAGCCTCACGGGGGGGTTCACAGATACGCAGTATTTT